The present TCR beta chain was sequenced within a study of blood T cell repertoires in COVID-19 (dated by TCRdb to the early 2020s). For context, the study as a whole: Samples from collaborators originated in the United States, Italy and Spain and spanned both the acute and convalescent phases of COVID-19. A de-identified subject ID, COVID-19 status, age in years and sex were almost always included in the sample metadata. The prospective study material was composed of cDNA or gDNA derived from T cells, B-cell-depleted T cells, or PBMCs. The samples were drawn from the first 160 participants of the ongoing ImmuneRACE study and from 1,254 subjects provided by 6 global collaborators. The repertoires were released in a freely available public database meant as a resource for research on the immune response to SARS-CoV-2. HLA class I and class II types, where available, came from metadata supplied by the sample provider rather than from assay-based typing. Subjects who had been exposed to COVID-19, were actively infected with it, or had recovered from it provided the deeply sampled blood TCRbeta repertoires that made up the dataset.

To note about this clone: Its binding antigen is unknown. No much larger clone is present one base from it, and per-base qualities are unavailable.

TCRbeta CDR3 regions were amplified from genomic DNA using the immunoSEQ Assay, a bias-controlled multiplex PCR. In the paper's pipeline: The number of nucleated cells in each sample was estimated from the amplification of reference gene primers within the assay. To quantify the absolute abundance of each unique TCRbeta CDR3 rearrangement, sequence reads were collapsed and filtered. For each sample, productive Simpson clonality was calculated by taking the square root of Simpson's diversity index across productive rearrangements. This immuneACCESS table, as held by TCRdb, lists in-frame sequences with V and J called but not all clones. Of the missing ones, under half trace to an unresolved V gene in checked studies; the others have no known cause. V and J calls and clone size are given by that table; D and trimming were obtained from the DNA. This sample lists around 200,000 clones; around 83% were detected once. Approximately 8.6% of the sample is taken by the ten largest.

Summary of the overall study and its limitations: Clinical and demographic metadata were provided uncurated, with the amount varying by source and participant.

The CDR3 runs 15 amino acids, cysteine and phenylalanine included. Of all the DNA, just the CDR3 is kept, 45 bases in frame from base 1. The germline V gene specifies MNHEY as CDR1 and SVGAGI as CDR2. The V end loses 5 bases and the J end loses 4 bases, and a stretch of 15 bases separates them. Collaborating institutions collected whole blood in K2EDTA tubes following their own protocols. For TCRbeta analysis, collaborator samples were shipped as frozen whole blood, as isolated PBMCs, or as DNA extracted from either sample type. This TCR was sampled from a man in his forties with active or convalescent COVID-19. Sequencing input: peripheral blood. The receptor chain draws on TRBV6-5 and TRBJ2-1; the best D guess is TRBD1, with 6 bases matching. The nucleotides are TGTGCCAGCAGTCAGCAGGGGAGACCTTACAATGAGCAGTTCTTC. Its translation reads: CASSQQGRPYNEQFF.